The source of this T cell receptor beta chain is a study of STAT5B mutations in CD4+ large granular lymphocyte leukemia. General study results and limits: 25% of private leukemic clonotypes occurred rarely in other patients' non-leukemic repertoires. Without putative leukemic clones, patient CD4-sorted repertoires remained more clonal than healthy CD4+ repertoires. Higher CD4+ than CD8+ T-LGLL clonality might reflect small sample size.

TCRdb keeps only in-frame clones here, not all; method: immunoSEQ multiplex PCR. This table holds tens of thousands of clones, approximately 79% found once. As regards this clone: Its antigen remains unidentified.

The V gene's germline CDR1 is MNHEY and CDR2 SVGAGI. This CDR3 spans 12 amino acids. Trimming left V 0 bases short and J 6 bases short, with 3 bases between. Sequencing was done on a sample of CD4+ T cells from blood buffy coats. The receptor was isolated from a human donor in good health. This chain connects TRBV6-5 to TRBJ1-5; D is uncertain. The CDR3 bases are TGTGCCAGCAGTTACTCGGGTCAGCCCCAGCATTTT. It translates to CASSYSGQPQHF.